The clone carrying this TCR beta chain has at least ten counts. The antigen remains undetermined. The J segment lost 9 bases and the V segment lost 7 bases, leaving 13 bases of the junction unmatched. Germline CDR1 reads LNHDA; CDR2 reads SQIVND (reference sequence). This CDR3 spans 16 amino acids. The use of genomic DNA as template underpinned the TCR beta VDJ and CDR3 profiling. In TCRdb, the reads were re-called with MiXCR into one record per CDR3 protein. The table shows around 170,000 distinct CDR3 sequences, with 63% occurring only once. The record originates from a study of CD8+CD57+ T cells in acquired aplastic anemia. About the research overall: DNA per sorted CD4+ or CD8+ sample ranged roughly 0.17 to 27.4 ug, averaging 3.2 ug. For CD4+ cells, healthy donors had an average of about 10 million reads. Findings of the study overall: Patients and healthy controls showed no significant CD8+ Simpson's diversity difference.

This TCR came from a human donor in good health. The rearrangement links TRBV19 to TRBJ1-6, with 9 bases aligning to TRBD1. The material sequenced was sorted CD4+, CD8+, or CD8+CD57+ T cells (not recorded which) from PBMCs. This chain's CDR3 is CASTMTGQGLRSPLHF. For the CDR3, the DNA is TGTGCCAGTACCATGACCGGACAGGGGCTGCGTTCACCCCTCCACTTT.